The rows below give T cell receptor beta chains drawn from one sample of a study of T cell changes during pregnancy in multiple sclerosis. The method was immunoSEQ multiplex PCR; TCRdb's version includes in-frame clones alone and lacks a portion of them. The table lists 85,000 to 100,000 clones, 85% to 95% of them singletons. The sample was peripheral blood, taken after pregnancy. These receptors were obtained from a female donor with multiple sclerosis, enrolled in a pregnancy study. The CDR3 runs from the conserved cysteine through the conserved F or W.

J	V	CDR3
TRBJ1-2	TRBV25-1	CASSDRGLYGYTF
TRBJ1-2	TRBV5-1	CASSLGQDYGYTF
TRBJ2-2	TRBV18	CASSPGTHTGELFF
TRBJ2-7	TRBV5-4	CASSFRGVSYEQYF
TRBJ1-1	TRBV27	CASRTGGLNTEAFF
TRBJ2-7	TRBV19	CASSSGQGAYEQYF
TRBJ2-7	TRBV7-2	CASSLLWPMPIYEQYF
TRBJ2-1	TRBV19	CASSILSSGLVNEQFF
TRBJ2-3	TRBV27	CASRTSGSDTQYF
TRBJ1-1	TRBV19	CASSMAVMNTEAFF
TRBJ2-1	TRBV19	CASTASSYNEQFF
TRBJ1-5	TRBV30	CAWSVLAGGQPQHF
TRBJ1-4	TRBV30	CAWTGQGNEKLFF
TRBJ1-3	TRBV7-6	CASSPGVQGSGNTIYF
TRBJ2-1	TRBV11-2	CASSFQGYTYNEQFF
TRBJ1-2	TRBV29-1	CSVRTGDNYGYTF